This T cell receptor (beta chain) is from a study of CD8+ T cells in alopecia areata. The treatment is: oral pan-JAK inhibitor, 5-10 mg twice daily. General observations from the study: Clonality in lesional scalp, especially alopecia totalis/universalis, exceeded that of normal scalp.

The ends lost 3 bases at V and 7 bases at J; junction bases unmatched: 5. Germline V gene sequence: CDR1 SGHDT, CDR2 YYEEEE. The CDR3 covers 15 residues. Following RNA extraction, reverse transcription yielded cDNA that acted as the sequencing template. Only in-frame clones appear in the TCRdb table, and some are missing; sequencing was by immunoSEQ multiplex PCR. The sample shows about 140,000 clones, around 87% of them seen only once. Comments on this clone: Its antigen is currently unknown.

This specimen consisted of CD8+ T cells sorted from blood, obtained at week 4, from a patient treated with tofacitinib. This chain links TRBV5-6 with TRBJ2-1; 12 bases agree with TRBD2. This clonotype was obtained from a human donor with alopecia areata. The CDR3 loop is CASSYLTSGSNEQFF. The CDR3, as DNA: TGTGCCAGCAGCTACCTGACTAGCGGGAGTAATGAGCAGTTCTTC.